The 7 T cell receptor beta chains below were found in one sample sequenced in a study of blood T cell repertoires in COVID-19. Using immunoSEQ multiplex PCR, the repertoire was profiled, and TCRdb retains in-frame clones only, with some absent. The repertoire holds 350,000 or so clones, with approximately 87% as singletons. The sample was peripheral blood. These receptors all stem from a woman aged 25 to 39 with COVID-19, enrolled during active disease.

The chain has TRBV6-5 and TRBJ2-3; 8 bases fit TRBD1. V was pared by 4 bases and J by 4 bases, with 7 bases of the junction left unmatched. This CDR3 is 15 amino acids long. Germline values: CDR1 MNHEY, CDR2 SVGAGI. The CDR3 loop is CASSSIGQGADTQYF. CDR3 coding DNA: TGTGCCAGCAGTTCTATAGGACAGGGCGCAGATACGCAGTATTTT.

A single count supports this clone. The rearrangement uses TRBV5-1 and TRBJ2-6; the match to TRBD1 covers 9 bases. The ends lost 4 bases at V and 0 bases at J; junction bases unmatched: 8. This CDR3 is 18 amino acids long. Per germline, CDR1 SGHRS and CDR2 YFSETQ. The CDR3 DNA follows: TGCGCCAGCAGCCCGACAGGGGGATTCGACTCTGGGGCCAACGTCCTGACTTTC. Its translation: CASSPTGGFDSGANVLTF.

The chain has TRBV4-3 and TRBJ2-7; D perhaps matches TRBD2 (6 bases). V was pared by 3 bases and J by 3 bases, with 12 bases between. The CDR3 totals 14 residues. Looked up from germline, CDR1 is LGHNA and CDR2 is YSLEER. CDR3 sequence (DNA): TGCGCCAGCAGCCACGGCTCCGGGGGCTACGAGCAGTACTTC. Its protein is CASSHGSGGYEQYF.

The chain combines TRBV11-3 with TRBJ2-1; D is possibly TRBD2 (6 bases). In germline, CDR1 is SGHNT, CDR2 YENEEA. The ends were cut back, 5 bases at V and 6 bases at J, with 17 bases in the middle. This CDR3 contains 15 residues. CDR3 DNA: TGTGCCAGCAGCGAAGGCCTAGCGAGACCCAATGAGCAGTTCTTC. Amino acids: CASSEGLARPNEQFF.

The chain recombines TRBV10-1 with TRBJ1-2; D gene unclear. The CDR3 runs to 14 residues. Germline CDR1 and CDR2: WNHNN and SYGVQD (reference sequence). Trimming removed 1 base at V and 4 bases at J, with 10 bases between. The CDR3 bases are TGCGCCAGCAGTGAGTTCCGCAGTGGCTATGGCTACACCTTC. Amino acids: CASSEFRSGYGYTF.

V gene TRBV7-2 combines with J gene TRBJ2-5, with a tentative D call TRBD1 (6 bases). The germline V gene encodes CDR1 SGHTA and CDR2 FQGNSA. The CDR3 runs to 15 residues. With 5 bases removed from V and 5 bases from J, the gap between germline ends came to 18 bases. CDR3 protein: CASSLARRGGETQYF. The CDR3 bases are TGTGCCAGCAGCCTGGCCCGCAGGGGTGGTGAGACCCAGTACTTC.

The chain links TRBV7-6 to TRBJ2-7; 7 bases align to TRBD1. With V trimmed by 5 bases and J by 7 bases, 8 bases remained unmatched. The CDR3 consists of 13 residues. Germline V gene data show CDR1 as SGHVS and CDR2 as FNYEAQ. The DNA of the CDR3 is TGTGCCAGCAGCCGAAGGGACAGCCTGGAGCAGTACTTC. It yields the protein CASSRRDSLEQYF.